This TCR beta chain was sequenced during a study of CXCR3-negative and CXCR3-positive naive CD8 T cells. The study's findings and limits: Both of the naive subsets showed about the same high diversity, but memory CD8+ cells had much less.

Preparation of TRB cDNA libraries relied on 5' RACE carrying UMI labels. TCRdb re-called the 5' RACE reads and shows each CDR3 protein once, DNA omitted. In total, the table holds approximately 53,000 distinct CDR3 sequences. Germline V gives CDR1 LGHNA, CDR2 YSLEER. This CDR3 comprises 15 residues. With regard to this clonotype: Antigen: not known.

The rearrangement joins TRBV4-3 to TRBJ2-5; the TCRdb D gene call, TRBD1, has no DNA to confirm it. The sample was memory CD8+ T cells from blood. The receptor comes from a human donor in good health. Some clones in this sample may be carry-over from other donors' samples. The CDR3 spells CASSQVGDRMATQYF.